This T cell receptor beta chain came from a study of T cell clonality in common variable immunodeficiency. Study results and limitations: Repertoire-complication correlations in CVID were limited by patient heterogeneity.

This clone was picked up many times. Its specificity is unknown. At the DNA level, this CDR3 is encoded by other sequences in the same sample as well. TCRdb keeps only in-frame clones here, not all; method: immunoSEQ multiplex PCR. The sample presents 50,000 or so clones, none singletons. This receptor was identified in a person aged 18 to 75 in good health. Sequencing was carried out using peripheral blood mononuclear cells.

The CDR3 loop reads CAWVGQGHTEAFF. The covered CDR3 bases are TGTGCCTGGGTGGGACAGGGTCATACTGAA. The chain is built from TRBV30 and TRBJ1-1; 9 bases map to TRBD1. The read terminates 3 residues ahead of where the CDR3 ends, so the germline J gene completes it. In germline, CDR1 is GTSNPN, CDR2 SVGIG (reference sequence). Trimming took 5 bases from V and 5 from J; bases not matched to a gene: 6. The length of the CDR3 is 13 residues.